This T cell receptor beta chain was identified in a study of blood T cell repertoires in COVID-19. On the study more broadly: The cDNA or gDNA used as material had been derived from T cells, B-cell-depleted T cells, or PBMCs.

Germline-derived CDR1 and CDR2 are LNHDA and SQIVND (reference sequence). The CDR3 totals 14 residues. V was clipped by 6 bases and J by 1 base, with 12 bases between them. While infection was still active, Seattle patients were enrolled and then followed longitudinally. The repertoire was sequenced with immunoSEQ multiplex PCR; TCRdb's copy has only in-frame clones and lacks some. The table has over 200,000 clones, 92% seen once; the top ten hold about 0.8%. The source is a man in his fifties or sixties with COVID-19, enrolled during active disease. V is TRBV19 and J is TRBJ1-1; perhaps TRBD1 as D (5 bases). What was sequenced was peripheral blood. CDR3 sequence: CASSRDSPNTEAFF. CDR3 nucleotide sequence: TGTGCCAGTAGCCGAGACAGCCCGAACACTGAAGCTTTCTTT.